This TCR beta chain appears in the sequencing data of a study of OX40 agonist ivuxolimab in advanced cancers. V lost 4 bases and J lost 1, with 23 bases in between. The CDR3 covers 18 residues. The germline CDR1 and CDR2 sequences are SGHRS and YFSETQ. Assay used: immunoSEQ multiplex PCR; TCRdb lists only in-frame clones, some missing. Of 86,000 or so clones detected, roughly nine tenths appear once; the ten largest clones hold about 2.8%. The chain joins TRBV5-1 to TRBJ1-2; D remains ambiguous. The sequence was obtained from an adult with an advanced solid tumor such as melanoma, head and neck, liver or kidney cancer. Sequencing was performed on CD4+ or CD8+ T cells sorted from blood, taken in a trial of the OX40 agonist ivuxolimab. The CDR3 region is CASSPTAPRLELNYGYTF. The CDR3 DNA is TGCGCCAGCAGCCCCACGGCGCCTCGACTTGAGCTTAACTATGGCTACACCTTC.